Shown below are 26 T cell receptor beta chains from a single sample sequenced in a study of technical replicates of blood from four donors (dated 2017 in TCRdb). The receptor library was made with the immunoSEQ multiplex PCR assay. TCRdb retrieved this table from immuneACCESS and kept in-frame rearrangements only. Not all clones are present; in checked studies, unresolved V genes account for under half, and no reason is known for the remainder. The sample has 45,000 to 60,000 clones on record, 90% to 95% of them singletons. The ten largest clones capture approximately 4% of the sample. Sequencing was performed on PBMCs. Receptors originate from a human donor in good health. Some clones in this sample may be carry-over from other donors' samples.

This chain uses TRBV19 with TRBJ2-6; D gene uncertain. The CDR3 is made up of 14 amino acids. V lost 4 bases and J lost 1, with 5 bases in between. Germline CDR1 reads LNHDA; CDR2 reads SQIVND (reference sequence). The CDR3 DNA sequence: TGTGCCAGTAGTACTCGGTCTGGGGCCAACGTCCTGACTTTC. Translation gives CASSTRSGANVLTF.

This clone was observed a single time. The J gene is TRBJ1-2, the V gene TRBV5-5; 8 nucleotides align to TRBD1. The length of the CDR3 is 14 residues. Germline values: CDR1 SGHKS, CDR2 YYEKEE (reference sequence). Unmatched junction bases numbered 2, after V lost 0 bases and J lost 4 bases. The CDR3 protein is CASSLAGGAYGYTF. In nucleotides, the CDR3 is TGTGCCAGCAGCTTGGCAGGGGGCGCCTATGGCTACACCTTC.

The chain has TRBV6-5 and TRBJ1-2; 9 bases fit TRBD1. Trimming cost V 5 bases and J 7 bases; bases outside gene matches: 2. Germline assignment: CDR1 MNHEY and CDR2 SVGAGI. This CDR3 has 12 residues. CDR3 coding DNA: TGTGCCAGCAGTCAGGACAGGGGTGGCTACACCTTC. Encoded protein: CASSQDRGGYTF.

The gene calls are TRBV7-9 and TRBJ1-3; no clear D gene. The CDR3 extends over 15 amino acids. V was trimmed by 5 bases and J by 4 bases, leaving 15 bases between them. From germline, CDR1 is SEHNR and CDR2 FQNEAQ (reference sequence). In nucleotides, the CDR3 is TGTGCCAGCAGCCCGGCAGGCTTTCCCGGAAACACCATATATTTT. This gives the protein CASSPAGFPGNTIYF.

The J gene is TRBJ1-1, the V gene TRBV6-1; D perhaps matches TRBD1 (6 bases). Germline loops: CDR1 MNHNS, CDR2 SASEGT. This CDR3 region has 14 residues. V lost 6 bases, J lost 0 bases, and 11 bases lay in between. The CDR3 DNA follows: TGTGCCAGCAGGCAGGACAGCTTGAACACTGAAGCTTTCTTT. Its translation: CASRQDSLNTEAFF.

This chain connects TRBV13 to TRBJ2-7; 11 bases match TRBD2. In germline, CDR1 is PRHDT, CDR2 FYEKMQ (reference sequence). With 5 bases clipped from V and 4 bases from J, the junction kept 4 bases outside the gene matches. The CDR3 runs to 14 residues. The CDR3, as DNA: TGTGCCAGCAGCAATAGCGGGGGGGGTTACGAGCAGTACTTC. Its translation: CASSNSGGGYEQYF.

Details on this clone: At one boundary the junction diverges from the germline segment, which might be a read error. The rearrangement joins TRBV18 to TRBJ1-4; D is unclear. Germline CDR1 and CDR2: KGHSH and LQKENI. The CDR3 has 13 amino acids. CDR3 bases: TGTGCCAGCTCACCGACGACTATTGAAAAACTGTTTTTT. Amino acids: CASSPTTIEKLFF.

The chain is built from TRBV29-1 and TRBJ1-1, with a weak D call TRBD1 (6 bases). V lost 7 bases, J lost 1 base, and 13 bases lay in between. CDR1 and CDR2 from the germline V gene are SQVTM and ANQGSEA. This CDR3 is built from 13 residues. CDR3 in amino acids: CSGILQGNTEAFF. For the CDR3, the DNA is TGCAGCGGGATCCTACAGGGGAACACTGAAGCTTTCTTT.

The V call is TRBV14, the J call TRBJ2-1; perhaps TRBD2 as D (5 bases). The CDR3 consists of 15 residues. Germline CDR1 and CDR2: SGHDN and FVKESK. V was trimmed by 2 bases and J by 6 bases, leaving 14 bases between them. CDR3 coding DNA: TGTGCCAGCAGCCAACTCCCTAGCTCGGGCAATGAGCAGTTCTTC. Protein product: CASSQLPSSGNEQFF.

This clone was observed once. The genes are TRBV10-3 and TRBJ2-1; the D gene is possibly TRBD1 (6 bases). This CDR3 region has 12 residues. Germline CDR1 ENHRY, CDR2 SYGVKD. Trimming removed 11 bases at V and 4 bases at J, with 12 bases between. The CDR3 nucleotides read TGTGCCGTGGGGGACAAATACAATGAGCAGTTCTTC. Protein product: CAVGDKYNEQFF.

This chain joins TRBV2 and TRBJ2-7; 9 nucleotides line up with TRBD2. Germline CDR1 is SNHLY and CDR2 is FYNNEI. The CDR3 is made up of 15 amino acids. J was trimmed by 5 bases and V by 4 bases; bases with no gene match: 9. The CDR3 nucleotides are TGTGCCAGCAGTGTACTTTCTAGCGGGGTCCACGAGCAGTACTTC. Protein product: CASSVLSSGVHEQYF.

This clone was recorded only once. The rearrangement joins TRBV18 to TRBJ2-7; possibly TRBD1 for D (5 bases). From germline, CDR1 is KGHSH and CDR2 LQKENI. There are 13 residues in the CDR3. Trimming shortened V by 5 bases and J by 1 base, and 9 bases separated the two germline ends. CDR3 in DNA: TGTGCCAGCTCATCGCCAGGGTCCTACGAGCAGTACTTC. The encoded protein is CASSSPGSYEQYF.

The chain recombines TRBV2 with TRBJ2-3, with a weak D call TRBD1 (5 bases). The CDR3 runs to 13 residues. V lost 6 bases, J lost 3 bases, and 10 bases lay in between. CDR1 SNHLY and CDR2 FYNNEI come from the germline V gene. CDR3 coding DNA: TGTGCCAGCAGCGGGCAGGGAACAGATACGCAGTATTTT. Translating gives CASSGQGTDTQYF.

The J gene is TRBJ1-2, the V gene TRBV7-2, with 9 positions matching TRBD1. CDR1 SGHTA and CDR2 FQGNSA come from the germline V gene. The length of the CDR3 is 14 residues. Germline trimming cut 5 bases from V and 8 bases from J; bases unmatched to any gene: 9. The CDR3 protein is CASSLGQGRRGYTF. The CDR3, as DNA: TGTGCCAGCAGCCTAGGACAGGGGAGGAGGGGCTACACCTTC.

The chain links TRBV30 to TRBJ2-2, with D maybe TRBD1 (5 bases). V lost 8 bases to trimming and J lost 1 base, with 11 bases between them. CDR1 and CDR2 (germline): GTSNPN, SVGIG (reference sequence). The CDR3 is 13 residues long. The CDR3 sequence is CAGLGRNTGELFF. The CDR3, as DNA: TGTGCCGGCCTGGGGCGGAACACCGGGGAGCTGTTTTTT. The variable domain in full, completed from reference TRBV30 and TRBJ2-2, reads SQTIHQWPATLVQPVGSPLSLECTVEGTSNPNLYWYRQAAGRGLQLLFYSVGIGQISSEVPQNLSASRPQDRQFILSSKKLLLSDSGFYLCAGLGRNTGELFFGEGSRLTVL.

This sequence joins TRBV6-4 and TRBJ1-6, with TRBD1 as a possible D gene (5 bases). Germline V gene lookup returns CDR1 MRHNA and CDR2 SNTAGT. Trimming shortened V by 6 bases and J by 13 bases, and 16 bases separated the two germline ends. The CDR3 consists of 13 residues. CDR3 in DNA: TGTGCCAGCAGGGTACAGGATCCCCCGCCCCTCCACTTT. Protein sequence: CASRVQDPPPLHF.

The chain joins TRBV2 to TRBJ2-1; D gene unclear. Between the trimmed V and J ends, which lost 5 bases and 4 bases, there was a span of 6 bases. This CDR3 is built from 12 residues. Germline V gene sequence: CDR1 SNHLY, CDR2 FYNNEI. Here the CDR3 reads CASSWSYNEQFF. CDR3 DNA sequence: TGTGCCAGCAGTTGGAGTTACAATGAGCAGTTCTTC.

The sample holds one count of this clone. The genes are TRBV5-1 and TRBJ1-2; TRBD1 matches at 7 bases. CDR3 length: 18 residues. V shed 0 bases and J 3 bases; nucleotides not matched to a gene: 14. The germline V gene encodes CDR1 SGHRS and CDR2 YFSETQ. The CDR3 spells CASSLAGQGESGYYGYTF. CDR3 nucleotide sequence: TGCGCCAGCAGCTTGGCTGGGCAGGGGGAGTCCGGCTACTATGGCTACACCTTC.

The chain recombines TRBV10-3 with TRBJ1-2; 7 nucleotides line up with TRBD1. Germline CDR1 and CDR2: ENHRY and SYGVKD. V lost 5 bases to trimming and J lost 7 bases; unmatched junction nucleotides: 4. The CDR3 consists of 12 residues. CDR3 sequence reads: CAISKQGSGYTF. The CDR3 DNA follows: TGTGCCATCAGTAAACAGGGGTCTGGCTACACCTTC.

This clone has a handful of counts. The V call is TRBV23-1, the J call TRBJ1-1; D is uncertain. TRBV23-1 is sorted into the ORF group, with uncertain function. This CDR3 is built from 15 residues. V dropped 7 bases and J dropped 3 bases, with 18 bases sitting between them. In DNA, the CDR3 is TGCGCCAGCACCCCTAAACTCGATGAGGACACTGAAGCTTTCTTT. Translated, it gives CASTPKLDEDTEAFF.

The V call is TRBV29-1, the J call TRBJ2-3; D might be TRBD2 (6 bases). Trimming shortened V by 5 bases and J by 4 bases, and 19 bases separated the two germline ends. The germline gives CDR1 SQVTM, CDR2 ANQGSEA. This CDR3 comprises 15 residues. The CDR3 is CSVPPPAGPADTQYF. The CDR3 DNA reads as TGCAGCGTTCCCCCTCCCGCGGGGCCCGCAGATACGCAGTATTTT.

This chain links TRBV28 with TRBJ2-1; 10 positions match TRBD1. V was pared by 5 bases and J by 8 bases, with 12 bases of the junction left unmatched. The CDR3 has 16 residues. In germline, CDR1 is MDHEN, CDR2 SYDVKM. The CDR3 DNA sequence: TGTGCCAGCAGTCCCCAGCCGGGACAGGGGATCGATGAGCAGTTCTTC. Its translation: CASSPQPGQGIDEQFF.

V usage is TRBV27 and J usage is TRBJ2-1, with 9 bases that match TRBD2. After removal of 3 bases from V and 2 bases from J, the junction contained 2 bases not matched to a gene. The germline gives CDR1 MNHEY, CDR2 SMNVEV (reference sequence). There are 15 residues in the CDR3. CDR3 DNA: TGTGCCAGCAGTTTGGCGGGAGGGCCCTACAATGAGCAGTTCTTC. Translated: CASSLAGGPYNEQFF.

V and J are TRBV4-3 and TRBJ1-6; 9 bases line up with TRBD1. V trimming: 0 bases; J trimming: 9 bases; junction bases outside the gene matches: 6. From germline, CDR1 is LGHNA and CDR2 YSLEER. The CDR3 has 16 residues. The DNA of the CDR3 is TGCGCCAGCAGCCAAGAAACGGGACAGGGAGGTTCACCCCTCCACTTT. It translates to CASSQETGQGGSPLHF.

This clone was counted between two and nine times. This chain joins TRBV9 and TRBJ2-7, with TRBD2 identical over 8 bases. Germline V lookup: CDR1 SGDLS, CDR2 YYNGEE. The CDR3 consists of 14 residues. Trimming at V came to 3 bases and at J to 2 bases, leaving 4 bases not matched to a gene. The CDR3 spells CASSAGLVPYEQYF. DNA for the CDR3: TGTGCCAGCAGCGCGGGACTAGTCCCCTACGAGCAGTACTTC.

The chain joins TRBV19 to TRBJ1-5; no firm D call. Per the germline V gene, CDR1 is LNHDA and CDR2 is SQIVND (reference sequence). This CDR3 comprises 13 residues. Trimming took off 8 bases at V and 2 bases at J, with 10 bases between the two ends. The CDR3 is CASSDRGNQPQHF. The CDR3 DNA reads TGTGCCAGTTCAGATCGGGGCAATCAGCCCCAGCATTTT.